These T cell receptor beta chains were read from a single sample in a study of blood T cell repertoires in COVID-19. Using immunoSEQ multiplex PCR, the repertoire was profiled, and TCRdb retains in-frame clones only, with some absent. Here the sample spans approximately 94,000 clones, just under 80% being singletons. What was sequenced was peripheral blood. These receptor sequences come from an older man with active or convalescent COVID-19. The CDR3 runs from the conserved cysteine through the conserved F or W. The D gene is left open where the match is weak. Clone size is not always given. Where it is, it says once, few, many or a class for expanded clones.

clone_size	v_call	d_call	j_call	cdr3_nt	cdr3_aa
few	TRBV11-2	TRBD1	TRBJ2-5	TGTGCCAGCAGCCCCTACGGACAGGGAGAGACCCAGTACTTC	CASSPYGQGETQYF
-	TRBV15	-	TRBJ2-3	TGTGCCACCAGCAGAGTACACGGGAGGGGACAGGGAATTGTTACGCAGTATTTT	CATSRVHGRGQGIVTQYF
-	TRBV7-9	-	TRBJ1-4	TGTGCCAGCAGCCGACAGTCAACTAATGAAAAACTGTTTTTT	CASSRQSTNEKLFF
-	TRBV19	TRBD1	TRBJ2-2	TGTGCCAGTAGTCAACCCCAGGGGGTGAACACCGGGGAGCTGTTTTTT	CASSQPQGVNTGELFF
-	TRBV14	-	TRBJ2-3	TGTGCCAGCAGCCAAGATAGCGGCTCCGGCATAGATACGCAGTATTTT	CASSQDSGSGIDTQYF
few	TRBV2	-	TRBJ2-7	TGTGCCAGCAGTGAATCTCAGGGGCCCTACGAGCAGTACTTC	CASSESQGPYEQYF
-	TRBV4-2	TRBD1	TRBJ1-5	TGTGCCAGCAGCCTCTTCGGACAGGCCTATAGCAATCAGCCCCAGCATTTT	CASSLFGQAYSNQPQHF
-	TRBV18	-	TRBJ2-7	TGTGCCAGCTCACCCAGGGGTCCTCCATTTGTATACGAGCAGTACTTC	CASSPRGPPFVYEQYF
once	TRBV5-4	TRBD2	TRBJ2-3	TGTGCCAGCAGCGATCCGGGACTAGCGGGAGCAGATACGCAGTATTTT	CASSDPGLAGADTQYF
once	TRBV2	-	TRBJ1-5	TGTGCCAGCAGTGAAGGCGGCCGAAGAGGCAATCAGCCCCAGCATTTT	CASSEGGRRGNQPQHF
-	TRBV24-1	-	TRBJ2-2	TGTGCCACCAGTGACCCCACCGCCGGGGAGGTCGGGGAGCTGTTTTTT	CATSDPTAGEVGELFF
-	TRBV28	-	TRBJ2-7	TGTGCCAGCAGTTTCACAGGGAGCTCCTACGAGCAGTACTTC	CASSFTGSSYEQYF
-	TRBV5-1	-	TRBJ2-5	TGCGCCAGCAGCTTGGAAGGCAGGGTGGAAGAGACCCAGTACTTC	CASSLEGRVEETQYF
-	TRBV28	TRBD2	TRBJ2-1	TGTGCCAGCAAAGCGGGCGGGGGGGCCCAGAATGAGCAGTTCTTC	CASKAGGGAQNEQFF
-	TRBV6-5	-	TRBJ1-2	TGTGCCAGCAGAGCGGGGGGCTGGAACTATGGCTACACCTTC	CASRAGGWNYGYTF
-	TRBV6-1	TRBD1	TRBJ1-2	TGTGCCAGCAGTGAACTGACAGGGACGGGTGGCTACACCTTC	CASSELTGTGGYTF
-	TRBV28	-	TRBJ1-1	TGTGCCAGCAGAGAGGTAACGGATCGTAGCACTGAAGCTTTCTTT	CASREVTDRSTEAFF
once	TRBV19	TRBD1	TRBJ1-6	TGTGCCAGTAGTACACAGGGGGGTAGCTCACCCCTCCACTTT	CASSTQGGSSPLHF
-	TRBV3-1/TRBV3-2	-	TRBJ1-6	TGTGCCAGCAGCCAGGGTTGGCAGGCCTCCTTT	CASSQGWQASF
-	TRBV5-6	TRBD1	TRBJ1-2	TGTGCCAGCAGTCTTCAGGGGGCGGGGTATGGCTACACCTTC	CASSLQGAGYGYTF
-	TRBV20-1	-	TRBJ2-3	TGCAGTGCTAGACGGGGAGATACGCAGTATTTT	CSARRGDTQYF
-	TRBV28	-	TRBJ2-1	TGTGCCACGGCAGGGAACAATGAGCAGTTCTTC	CATAGNNEQFF
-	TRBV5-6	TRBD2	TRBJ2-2	TGTGCCAGCAGCCCTGGACTAGCGGGATGGAACACCGGGGAGCTGTTTTTT	CASSPGLAGWNTGELFF
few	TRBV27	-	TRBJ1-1	TGTGCCAGCAGCCACCCGAGGTTGAACACTGAAGCTTTCTTT	CASSHPRLNTEAFF
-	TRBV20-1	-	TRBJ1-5	TGCAGTGCTAGTACGGTCCATAGCAATCAGCCCCAGCATTTT	CSASTVHSNQPQHF
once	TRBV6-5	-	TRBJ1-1	TGTGCCAGCTCTCGGACAATGAACACTGAAGCTTTCTTT	CASSRTMNTEAFF
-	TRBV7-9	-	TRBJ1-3	TGTGCCAGCAATCGGGGGACCTCTGGAAACACCATATATTTT	CASNRGTSGNTIYF
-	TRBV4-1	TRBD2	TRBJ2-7	TGCGCCAGCAGCCAAGAGTCGGGCCTAGCGGGGGGTCGACACTCCTACGAGCAGTACTTC	CASSQESGLAGGRHSYEQYF
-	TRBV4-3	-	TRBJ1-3	TGCGCCAGCAGCCAAGATCATGCGGGCCGCACTGGAAACACCATATATTTT	CASSQDHAGRTGNTIYF
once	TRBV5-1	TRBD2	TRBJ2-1	TGCGCCAGCAGTGGGGGTAGCGGGGCGGTTTATATGGATGAGCAGTTCTTC	CASSGGSGAVYMDEQFF
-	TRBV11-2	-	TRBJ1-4	TGTGCCAGCTTGGCCCCCCCGGGTTCCGGAGGTGAAAAACTGTTTTTT	CASLAPPGSGGEKLFF
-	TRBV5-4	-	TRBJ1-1	TGTGCCAGCAGCCTGAGACAGTACACTGAAGCTTTCTTT	CASSLRQYTEAFF
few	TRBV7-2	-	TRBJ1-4	TGTGCCAGCAGCCTTGGACAGCTTGAAAAACTGTTTTTT	CASSLGQLEKLFF
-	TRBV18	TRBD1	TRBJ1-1	TGTGCCAGCTCACCGGGACAGGGTGGAACTGAAGCTTTCTTT	CASSPGQGGTEAFF
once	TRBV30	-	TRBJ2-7	TGTGCCTGGGGTCACCCGGGCCCCGGGACACCGTACGAGCAGTACTTC	CAWGHPGPGTPYEQYF
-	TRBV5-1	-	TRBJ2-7	TGCGCCAGCAGCTATGGACAGAAGTACGAGCAGTACTTC	CASSYGQKYEQYF
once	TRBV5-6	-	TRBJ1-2	TGTGCCAGCAGCTTGCGTAGGAGGACAGATTCCTATGGCTACACCTTC	CASSLRRRTDSYGYTF
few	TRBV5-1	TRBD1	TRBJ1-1	TGCGCCAGCAGCTTCCTCCCGGGACAGGGGACGAACACTGAAGCTTTCTTT	CASSFLPGQGTNTEAFF
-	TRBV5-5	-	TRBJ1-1	TGTGCCAGCAGCTTGGAAGGGACACTAAACACTGAAGCTTTCTTT	CASSLEGTLNTEAFF
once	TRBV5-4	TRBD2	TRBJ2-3	TGTGCCAGCAGCCCCCGGGCGGGGGGCGGAGATACGCAGTATTTT	CASSPRAGGGDTQYF
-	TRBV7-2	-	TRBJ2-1	TGTGCCAGCAGCTTAGCAGCGGCCGCCTACAATGAGCAGTTCTTC	CASSLAAAAYNEQFF
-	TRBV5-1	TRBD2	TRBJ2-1	TGCGCCAGCAGCTTGGGTAGCGGGCCAATATCCAATGAGCAGTTCTTC	CASSLGSGPISNEQFF